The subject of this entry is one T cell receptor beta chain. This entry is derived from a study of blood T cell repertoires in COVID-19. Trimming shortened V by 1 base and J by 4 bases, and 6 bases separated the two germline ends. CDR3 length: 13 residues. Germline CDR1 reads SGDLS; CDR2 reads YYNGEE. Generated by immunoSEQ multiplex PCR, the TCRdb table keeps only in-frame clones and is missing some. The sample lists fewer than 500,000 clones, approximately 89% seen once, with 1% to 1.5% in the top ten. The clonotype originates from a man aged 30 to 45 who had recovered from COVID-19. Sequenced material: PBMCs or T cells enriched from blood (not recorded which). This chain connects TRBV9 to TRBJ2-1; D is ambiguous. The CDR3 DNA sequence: TGTGCCAGCAGCGTAAGACTTTACAATGAGCAGTTCTTC. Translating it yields CASSVRLYNEQFF. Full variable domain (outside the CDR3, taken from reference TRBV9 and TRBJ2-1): DSGVTQTPKHLITATGQRVTLRCSPRSGDLSVYWYQQSLDQGLQFLIQYYNGEERAKGNILERFSAQQFPDLHSELNLSSLELGDSALYFCASSVRLYNEQFFGPGTRLTVL.